The 28 T cell receptor beta chains below were found in one sample sequenced in a study of CXCR3-negative and CXCR3-positive naive CD8 T cells. Their antigens are not known. Overall study findings and caveats: More hydrophobic TRB CDR3s were found in CXCR3-positive naive cells than in CXCR3-negative naive cells.

The authors prepared UMI-labeled TRB cDNA libraries by 5' RACE. From the 5' RACE reads, TCRdb lists one entry per CDR3 protein and no DNA. The sample's table shows some 140,000 distinct CDR3 sequences. The sample taken for sequencing was naive CXCR3+ CD8+ T cells from blood. As for subset: CD45RO-CCR7+CD27+CD95- naive CD8+ T cells expressing CXCR3 (TNR3+). Receptor source: a human donor in good health. Some clones in this sample may be carry-over from other donors' samples.

The V call is TRBV24-1, the J call TRBJ2-1. Germline assignment: CDR1 KGHDR and CDR2 SFDVKD. The CDR3 is 14 residues long. CDR3 residues: CATSDGRGHNEQFF.

This chain links TRBV7-9 with TRBJ1-1; the TRBD1 assignment by TCRdb is unverifiable without DNA. The CDR3 totals 14 residues. In germline, CDR1 is SEHNR, CDR2 FQNEAQ (reference sequence). CDR3 sequence reads: CASSFPGTGSEAFF.

J is TRBJ2-1 and V is TRBV19; TCRdb reports TRBD2, a call that lacks DNA to check it against. This CDR3 region has 16 residues. CDR1 and CDR2 from the germline V gene are LNHDA and SQIVND (reference sequence). The CDR3 here is CACRPGLAGIGNEQFF.

The chain couples TRBV9 to TRBJ1-5; the D call of TRBD1 rests on TCRdb alone, since no DNA is present to check it. CDR3 size: 14 residues. The germline V gene encodes CDR1 SGDLS and CDR2 YYNGEE. The CDR3 protein is CASSPWDSNQPQHF.

The gene calls are TRBV20-1 and TRBJ2-1; the D call from TCRdb, TRBD1, cannot be confirmed without DNA. There are 13 residues in the CDR3. The germline V gene encodes CDR1 DFQATT and CDR2 SNEGSKA (reference sequence). This CDR3 reads CSARGGKYNEQFF.

J is TRBJ2-2 and V is TRBV29-1; TCRdb's D gene call, TRBD1, goes unchecked for lack of DNA. The length of the CDR3 is 14 residues. Germline V gene sequence: CDR1 SQVTM, CDR2 ANQGSEA. The CDR3 region is CSVEDPRAGGELFF.

CDR3 sequence: CASSLGSFKAFGETQYF. The chain combines TRBV7-9 with TRBJ2-5. CDR1 and CDR2 (germline): SEHNR, FQNEAQ (reference sequence). This CDR3 is 17 amino acids long.

The rearrangement links TRBV10-3 to TRBJ1-5. The length of the CDR3 is 14 residues. Germline CDR1 is ENHRY and CDR2 is SYGVKD. CDR3 in amino acids: CAISEPHSNQPQHF.

The CDR3 loop is CSVDGLDTYNEQFF. This chain links TRBV29-1 with TRBJ2-1; as DNA is missing, the TRBD2 call by TCRdb cannot be tested. The germline CDR1 and CDR2 sequences are SQVTM and ANQGSEA. The length of the CDR3 is 14 residues.

The chain has TRBV5-6 and TRBJ2-5; TCRdb's assignment of TRBD1 cannot be checked, as there is no DNA. From germline, CDR1 is SGHDT and CDR2 YYEEEE. The CDR3 contains 16 residues. CDR3 sequence reads: CASSELPDGSRETQYF.

The chain couples TRBV2 to TRBJ2-1; TCRdb's assignment of TRBD2 cannot be checked, as there is no DNA. CDR1 SNHLY and CDR2 FYNNEI come from the germline V gene. The length of the CDR3 is 12 residues. CDR3 amino acids: CASSDVGTTSPF.

The rearrangement joins TRBV15 to TRBJ2-1; checking the TCRdb D call of TRBD1 is not possible without DNA. CDR1 LNHNV and CDR2 YYDKDF come from the germline V gene (reference sequence). CDR3 length: 15 residues. The CDR3 here is CATATVGRGQNEQFF.

CDR3 amino acids: CASSQRGQGYFSYEQYF. This chain links TRBV7-2 with TRBJ2-7; the D gene TCRdb calls, TRBD1, cannot be checked with no DNA. Germline-derived CDR1 and CDR2 are SGHTA and FQGNSA. The CDR3 runs 17 residues.

The gene calls are TRBV7-9 and TRBJ2-2; the D call from TCRdb, TRBD1, cannot be confirmed without DNA. In germline, CDR1 is SEHNR, CDR2 FQNEAQ (reference sequence). The CDR3 has 16 residues. Here the CDR3 reads CASSFPPGPSVGELFF.

This chain links TRBV4-2 with TRBJ2-7; TCRdb's D call, TRBD1, is unchecked because there is no DNA. The germline V gene encodes CDR1 LGHNA and CDR2 YNFKEQ. The CDR3 is made up of 16 amino acids. The CDR3 sequence: CASSLKSGDSPYEQYF.

The CDR3: CASSPRPTFATEAFF. The genes are TRBV12-3 or TRBV12-4 and TRBJ1-1. This CDR3 has 15 amino acids.

The gene calls are TRBV5-1 and TRBJ1-2; there is no DNA to check the TCRdb D call of TRBD1. The length of the CDR3 is 14 residues. CDR1 is SGHRS and CDR2 is YFSETQ in the germline V gene. The CDR3 spells CASSLGDSFYGYTF.

The V call is TRBV5-1, the J call TRBJ2-7; absent DNA, TCRdb's TRBD1 call cannot be checked. Germline-derived CDR1 and CDR2 are SGHRS and YFSETQ. The CDR3 runs to 16 residues. CDR3 loop: CASSWTPGQGTGEQYF.

The chain is built from TRBV20-1 and TRBJ1-5. Germline-derived CDR1 and CDR2 are DFQATT and SNEGSKA (reference sequence). The CDR3 has 13 residues. The CDR3 loop is CSVPLGVQEPQHF.

The chain couples TRBV20-1 to TRBJ2-1; TCRdb's D call of TRBD1 is untestable without DNA. There are 12 residues in the CDR3. Germline CDR1 DFQATT, CDR2 SNEGSKA (reference sequence). CDR3 loop: CSVAGDWNEQFF.

The chain uses TRBV27 and TRBJ1-6. The CDR3 has 16 amino acids. The V gene's germline CDR1 is MNHEY and CDR2 SMNVEV (reference sequence). The CDR3 is CASSLSTGAHNSPLHF.

The chain couples TRBV7-9 to TRBJ2-1; checking the TCRdb D call of TRBD2 is not possible without DNA. The CDR3 loop spans 15 amino acids. Germline V lookup: CDR1 SEHNR, CDR2 FQNEAQ (reference sequence). CDR3 sequence: CASSQSGGPYNEQFF.

The chain couples TRBV12-3 or TRBV12-4 to TRBJ2-3. The CDR3 is 15 amino acids. CDR3 in amino acids: CASVARQGGTDTQYF.

The chain combines TRBV5-1 with TRBJ2-7; the D call from TCRdb, TRBD1, cannot be confirmed without DNA. The CDR3 length is 15 residues. In germline, CDR1 is SGHRS, CDR2 YFSETQ. CDR3 amino acids: CASSLDRGSVHEQYF.

This chain uses TRBV12-3 or TRBV12-4 with TRBJ2-4. The CDR3 extends over 14 amino acids. This CDR3 reads CASTIHRDTNIQYF.

This chain connects TRBV20-1 to TRBJ2-1; TCRdb's D call, TRBD2, is unchecked because there is no DNA. Germline V gene sequence: CDR1 DFQATT, CDR2 SNEGSKA (reference sequence). The CDR3 loop spans 11 amino acids. The CDR3 here is CSADGLARQFF.

The V and J genes are TRBV12-3 or TRBV12-4 and TRBJ1-5; TCRdb's D gene call, TRBD1, goes unchecked for lack of DNA. This CDR3 is built from 15 residues. CDR3 loop: CASSPDRTIDQPQHF.

The chain has TRBV27 and TRBJ2-3. This CDR3 has 13 residues. Germline-derived CDR1 and CDR2 are MNHEY and SMNVEV (reference sequence). The CDR3 loop is CASSFSSTDTQYF.